Here is one T cell receptor beta chain with its context. This clone appeared once. The specificity of this receptor is unknown. No much larger clonotype is one base removed from it; base qualities were not supplied. The record originates from a study of cytomegalovirus exposure and HLA in healthy donors (dated by TCRdb to the late 2010s). About the study as a whole: An earlier analysis of more than 550 of the donors reported about 300 Gb of sequence data and 117 million unique TCR beta sequences obtained from 150 million to 200 million T cells. About 300 gigabases of sequencing data and approximately 85 million unique TCR sequences were included in an early release covering 550 to 650 HLA-typed donors. The genetic ancestry cluster associated with self-reported Caucasian donors included over 65% of the roughly 390 genotyped donors. The study was designed to test whether signatures of past pathogen exposure could be identified by cataloging public T cell receptors. The T cell repertoires of 670 or so subjects were profiled by immunosequencing and related to cytomegalovirus serostatus. In addition to the first cohort of around 670 subjects, a separate validation cohort of 120 different subjects was used. High-throughput TCR immunosequencing, statistical association of individual TCRs with disease status, and machine learning were combined to predict cytomegalovirus infection status. A later analysis re-analyzed previously published TCR beta repertoires from hundreds of donors and added high-resolution HLA genotyping to study TCR occurrence patterns. Rather than using new phenotypic data, the later analysis identified candidate immune exposures from TCR beta sequences and from how often those sequences occurred across donors. An earlier analysis of approximately 640 of the donors applied high-throughput TCR beta sequencing to assess whether each TCR beta V gene segment acted as functional or pseudogenic. Donor age, sex, ethnicity and CMV serostatus were collected together with the repertoire data. In a later genetic analysis, genome-wide SNP genotypes for about 55% of the roughly 700 donors were used, and that subset was treated as a discovery cohort. Every discovery cohort repertoire had been produced on one sequencing platform. HLA typing included class I and class II loci at four-digit resolution. Typing coverage differed by locus: A, B, C, DRB1 and DQB1 were typed in roughly 620-630 donors, DQA1 in 522, DPA1 in 600 to 610, and DPB1 in just under 480. Four to six DR-DQ haplotypes were handled as single units for association and clustering, since linkage in the cohort was strong. Among around 400 genotyped donors of the cohort, an average of 235,054 unique TCR beta nucleotide sequences were sequenced per donor, approximately 20% of them non-productive. What the authors observed across the whole study: At a false discovery rate of 0.05, a later analysis linked under 20,000 TCR beta sequences to specific HLA alleles. In both the original and validation cohorts, the classifier was reported to diagnose cytomegalovirus status with high specificity and sensitivity. The only immune exposure information available for the cohort was CMV serostatus. V-gene and J-gene trimming of TCR beta chains was associated with a missense DCLRE1C variant in a later genetic analysis, and the association was replicated in an independent cohort. A further reported finding was that TCR beta sequences accurately predicted the HLA-A and HLA-B alleles for most subjects in the first cohort. The authors suggested that the approach could potentially be extended to other disease states and immunological phenotypes. Sequencing depth was assumed to be roughly uniform across donors in the presence/absence analyses, though that assumption may not hold. Some IMGT-functional V segments, including TRBV6-2 and TRBV6-3, could not be told apart with the 87-base-pair reads, so those segments were excluded. Correlated functional status among segregating V segments might be attributable to linkage disequilibrium, but an unknown experimental factor could not be ruled out. A later analysis reported that several top co-occurrence clusters appeared linked to parvovirus B19, influenza, CMV and Epstein-Barr virus. Only TCR beta chains were sequenced in this cohort, and the absence of alpha or paired-chain data limited detectable features. An earlier analysis of approximately 540 of the donors showed that most TCR beta V segments appeared in productive rearrangements either about 90% or about 30% of the time, which broadly matched IMGT annotations. In vitro tests confirmed that a few of the cytomegalovirus-associated TCR beta chains recognize cytomegalovirus antigens. When HLA alleles, especially DR and DQ, strongly co-occurred, TCR associations were difficult to assign to individual alleles. In the study, 150 to 200 TCR beta chains were listed as associated with cytomegalovirus. Most CMV-associated TCR beta chains appeared to be HLA-restricted in a later analysis, and the HLA associations seemed to be driven largely by CMV exposure. Most TCR sequences were observed very rarely across donors, whereas some public TCRs were present in many individuals. About 17 rarely observed V segments, including chromosome 9 orphons, were excluded from the earlier analysis of about 600 of the donors because counts were too low. HLA typing was unavailable for some donors at each locus, so association tests used only the typed subset. Compared with equally common non-associated chains, HLA-associated TCR beta chains in a later analysis were more clonally expanded and had lower generation probabilities. In a later analysis, the rate of TCR association differed among HLA loci, with DRB1 alleles having the most associated TCRs and HLA-C alleles having the fewest. In a later genetic analysis, fewer N-insertions in productive TCRs were reported among donors in an Asian-associated ancestry cluster than the approximately 710-donor mean. A cluster of highly shared sequence variants was judged likely to represent a technical artifact of the sequencing pipeline.

V is clipped by 0 bases and J by 3 bases, and the sequence between their germline boundaries is 3 bases long. CDR1 and CDR2 (SGHAT, FQNNGV) derive from the germline V gene. Measured from the cysteine to the phenylalanine, the CDR3 is 13 residues long. Only the CDR3 DNA stays, 39 bases, in frame from base 1. In total, 600 or so healthy bone marrow donors made up the cohort. At the time of sampling, every cohort member was nominally healthy, though immune exposures that went unrecorded were likely present. The donor was CMV seronegative and was included in the group of a few hundred seronegative cohort members. A peripheral blood sample was collected from each donor, and TCR beta sequencing was performed on peripheral blood mononuclear cells. Genomic DNA extraction from the blood cell samples was performed with the Qiagen DNeasy Blood Extraction Kit. Libraries were built with the immunoSEQ multiplex PCR assay. The multiplex PCR relied on a mix of 60 forward primers for TCR Vbeta segments and 13 reverse primers for TCR Jbeta segments. A multiplex PCR assay on genomic DNA amplified the CDR3 region of rearranged TCR beta genes. On the Illumina HiSeq System, the amplified TCR beta libraries were sequenced as 87-base-pair reads. Per the original workflow: A later analysis tallied around 80 million unique TCR beta chains across the 550 to 850 repertoires, and approximately 12 million of those chains were shared by two or more donors. A nearest-neighbor algorithm error-corrected the raw reads and collapsed the reads into unique sequences, merging closely related sequences to remove PCR and sequencing errors. V, D and J gene segments were assigned by aligning CDR3 sequences to IMGT reference sequences. Each retained sequence needed at least a six-nucleotide match to both a V gene segment and a J gene segment. A rearrangement was called productive if the CDR3 had no stop codons and remained in frame with V and J, and every other rearrangement was called non-productive. Following IMGT convention, CDR3 was defined as the stretch from the second conserved V-encoded cysteine to the conserved J-encoded phenylalanine. Sequences without an unambiguous match to a single V gene segment were excluded from the earlier analysis of 450 to 650 of the donors. An earlier analysis of under 750 of the donors called V segments functional above 56.7% productive rearrangements and segregating when the between-donor standard deviation exceeded 5%. To diagnose cytomegalovirus status from the catalog of TCR beta chain sequences, a statistical classification framework was built. In a later analysis, V and J genes were assigned by comparing TCR nucleotide sequences against IMGT/GENE-DB human TR gene sequences. A later analysis assigned CDR3 sequences and most-parsimonious VDJ recombination scenarios with the TCRdist pipeline. In a later analysis, every TCR beta chain was defined by the combination of its CDR3 amino acid sequence and its V-gene family, and reads without a unique V-gene family were dropped. As a way to deal with suspected cross-contamination and a sequencing artifact, a later analysis dropped more than 500 nucleotide sequences that were highly shared and had low generation probability. A later analysis calculated a clonal expansion index for each public chain from normalized within-repertoire ranks of inferred template counts. A later analysis computed generation probabilities with a VDJ recombination model fitted to out-of-frame rearrangements, and checked the results against IGoR. A later analysis scored TCR-TCR, TCR-HLA and TCR-CMV co-occurrence with hypergeometric tests, applying a repertoire-size bias correction to TCR pairs. False discovery rates were estimated in a later analysis by permuting HLA or CMV assignments 20 times. In a later analysis, co-occurring TCRs were grouped with DBSCAN, and TCRdist sequence similarity was added when clustering was performed within HLA-allele-positive subsets. Co-occurrence clustering excluded repertoires with fewer than 30,000 or more than 120,000 public chains, plus five with anomalous nucleotide sharing. The table comes from immuneACCESS by way of TCRdb, which keeps in-frame sequences with V and J called. Part of the clones is missing from these tables; in studies checked, under half for an unresolved V gene and the rest for unknown reasons. Clone size and the V and J calls come from that table; the DNA yielded D and trimming. This sample holds under 150,000 clones; roughly 86% were observed only once. About 1.7% of the sample is in the top ten clones.

The receptor's source is a man aged 18 to 29 in good health and CMV-seronegative. The sample consisted of PBMCs. The rearranged chain carries TRBV11-2 and TRBJ1-5, with no confidently assigned D gene. The bases are TGTGCCAGCAGCTTAGATCACAATCAGCCCCAGCATTTT. This translates into CASSLDHNQPQHF.